The rows below give T cell receptor beta chains drawn from one sample of a study of cytomegalovirus exposure and HLA in healthy donors. Sequencing was performed with immunoSEQ multiplex PCR; in TCRdb, only in-frame clones are kept and a portion is missing. The repertoire holds 95,000 to 150,000 clones, with 77% as singletons. The material sequenced was PBMCs. These receptors were taken from a man younger than 35 in good health and CMV-seropositive. Both conserved end residues are part of each CDR3. D genes are given only for firm matches. Expanded clones get a size class; other rows say once, few or many, or leave the size out.

D	size	J	V	DNA	CDR3
TRBD2	NA	TRBJ2-1	TRBV5-4	TGTGCCAGCAGCACATATAGCGGGGGGGCCCCACCAGAGCAGTTCTTC	CASSTYSGGAPPEQFF
TRBD2	NA	TRBJ2-1	TRBV4-1	TGCGCCAGCAGCCAAGTGTCTAGCGGGTTGGGTGAGCAGTTCTTC	CASSQVSSGLGEQFF
NA	NA	TRBJ2-2	TRBV14	TGTGCCAGCAGCCAAGTTCTCGGGGAGCTGTTTTTT	CASSQVLGELFF
TRBD1	NA	TRBJ1-5	TRBV6-1	TGTGCCAGCAGCTACAGGGGCAGCAATCAGCCCCAGCATTTT	CASSYRGSNQPQHF
TRBD2	few	TRBJ2-2	TRBV5-4	TGTGCCAGCAGTCCAGGGACTAGCGGGGTTCTGAACACCGGGGAGCTGTTTTTT	CASSPGTSGVLNTGELFF
TRBD1	NA	TRBJ2-7	TRBV5-6	TGTGCCAGCAGCTTCACAGGGGACGAGCAGTACTTC	CASSFTGDEQYF
NA	NA	TRBJ1-2	TRBV18	TGTGCCAGCTCACCAGGTCACGGAGCTAACTATGGCTACACCTTC	CASSPGHGANYGYTF
TRBD2	NA	TRBJ2-7	TRBV19	TGTGCCAGTGGAGACCCGGGACTAGCGGAGAGCTCCTACGAGCAGTACTTC	CASGDPGLAESSYEQYF
TRBD1	NA	TRBJ2-1	TRBV2	TGTGCCAGCAGAAGGGACAGCCTCTCCTACAATGAGCAGTTCTTC	CASRRDSLSYNEQFF
NA	NA	TRBJ1-2	TRBV4-2	TGTGCCAGCAGCCAAGGCGTCGGGGTGAGCTATGGCTACACCTTC	CASSQGVGVSYGYTF
TRBD2	NA	TRBJ2-1	TRBV28	TGTGCCAGCAGAAACCGAGCGGGGGGGATTTACAATGAGCAGTTCTTC	CASRNRAGGIYNEQFF
TRBD2	NA	TRBJ2-3	TRBV5-1	TGCGCCAGCAGCTTGGCTTCGGGAGGAGATACGCAGTATTTT	CASSLASGGDTQYF
NA	NA	TRBJ1-4	TRBV5-1	TGCGCCAGCAGCTCGGAGACCCTTCGGACTAATGAAAAACTGTTTTTT	CASSSETLRTNEKLFF
TRBD2	NA	TRBJ2-7	TRBV15	TGTGCCACCAGCAACCCCTGGACTAGCGGGTTCGAGCAGTACTTC	CATSNPWTSGFEQYF
TRBD1	NA	TRBJ1-1	TRBV7-8	TGTGCCACCGGACAGGGTACCACTGAAGCTTTCTTT	CATGQGTTEAFF
TRBD1	NA	TRBJ1-5	TRBV7-2	TGTGCCAGCAGCCTGGACAGGCACGATCAGCCCCAGCATTTT	CASSLDRHDQPQHF
NA	NA	TRBJ1-1	TRBV27	TGTGCCAGCGCGGCAGGGATGAACACTGAAGCTTTCTTT	CASAAGMNTEAFF
NA	NA	TRBJ1-1	TRBV6-5	TGTGCCAGCGGATGGACACATATGAACACTGAAGCTTTCTTT	CASGWTHMNTEAFF
NA	NA	TRBJ1-5	TRBV6-6	TGTGCCAGCAGTTACGTACAGGGCAACAATCAGCCCCAGCATTTT	CASSYVQGNNQPQHF
TRBD1	NA	TRBJ1-5	TRBV4-1	TGCGCCAGCAGCCAAGCCGAGATCCGGGACAGTCTCCAGCCCCAGCATTTT	CASSQAEIRDSLQPQHF
NA	NA	TRBJ1-6	TRBV12-5	TGTGCTAGTGGTTTGTACAGTCCCAATTCACCCCTCCACTTT	CASGLYSPNSPLHF
TRBD1	NA	TRBJ2-7	TRBV5-4	TGTGCCACCAACCCGGGACAGGGGGCCATCGAGCAGTACTTC	CATNPGQGAIEQYF
TRBD2	NA	TRBJ2-7	TRBV5-1	TGCGCCAGCAGCTTGGCGGGGGGGACCTACGAGCAGTACTTC	CASSLAGGTYEQYF
NA	NA	TRBJ2-6	TRBV30	TGTGCCTGGGGACCTCATAAACCCTCTGGGGCCAACGGCCTGACTTTC	CAWGPHKPSGANGLTF
NA	NA	TRBJ1-2	TRBV19	TGTGCCAGTTCGCTATGGGGGGGGACCGGGGAGGATGGCTACACCTTC	CASSLWGGTGEDGYTF
TRBD2	NA	TRBJ2-2	TRBV4-1	TGCGCCAGCAGCCAAATGCGGGCTAGCGGGAGGGCCGCCGCCGGGGAGCTGTTTTTT	CASSQMRASGRAAAGELFF
NA	NA	TRBJ2-3	TRBV7-6	TGTGCCAGCAGCTCGGGACTTTTCACAGATACGCAGTATTTT	CASSSGLFTDTQYF
TRBD1	NA	TRBJ1-5	TRBV18	TGTGCCAGCTCACTTTTCAACGATCCGGGACAGCTTGGGCCCCAGCATTTT	CASSLFNDPGQLGPQHF
TRBD2	NA	TRBJ2-1	TRBV7-7	TGTGCTAGCAGCTTAAGCGGGGGGGATGATGAGCAGTTCTTC	CASSLSGGDDEQFF
NA	NA	TRBJ1-1	TRBV27	TGTGCCAGCAGTTCAGGGGAAACTGAAGCTTTCTTT	CASSSGETEAFF